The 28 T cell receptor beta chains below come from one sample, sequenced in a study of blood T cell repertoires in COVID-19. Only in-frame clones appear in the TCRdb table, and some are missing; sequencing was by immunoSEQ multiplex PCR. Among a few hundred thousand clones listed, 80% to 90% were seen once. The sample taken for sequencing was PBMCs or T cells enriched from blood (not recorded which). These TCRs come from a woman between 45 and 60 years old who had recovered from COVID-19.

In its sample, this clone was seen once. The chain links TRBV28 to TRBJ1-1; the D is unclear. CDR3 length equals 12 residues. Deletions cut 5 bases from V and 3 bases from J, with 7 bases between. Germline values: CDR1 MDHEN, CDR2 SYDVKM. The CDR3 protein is CASSDTYTEAFF. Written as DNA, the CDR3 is TGTGCCAGCAGTGACACTTACACTGAAGCTTTCTTT.

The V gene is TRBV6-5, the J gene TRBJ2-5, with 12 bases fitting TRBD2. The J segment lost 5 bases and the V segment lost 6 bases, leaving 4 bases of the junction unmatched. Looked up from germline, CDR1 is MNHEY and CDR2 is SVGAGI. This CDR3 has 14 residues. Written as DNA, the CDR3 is TGTGCCAGCAGGCTAGCGGGAGGGCCCGAGACCCAGTACTTC. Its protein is CASRLAGGPETQYF.

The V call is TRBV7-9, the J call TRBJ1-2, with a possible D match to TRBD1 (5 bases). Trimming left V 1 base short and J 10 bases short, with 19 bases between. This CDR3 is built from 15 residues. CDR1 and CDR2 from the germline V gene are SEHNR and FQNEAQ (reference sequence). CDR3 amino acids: CASSLVLGGRGYYTF. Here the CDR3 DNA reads TGTGCCAGCAGCTTAGTTCTCGGCGGTCGGGGGTACTACACCTTC.

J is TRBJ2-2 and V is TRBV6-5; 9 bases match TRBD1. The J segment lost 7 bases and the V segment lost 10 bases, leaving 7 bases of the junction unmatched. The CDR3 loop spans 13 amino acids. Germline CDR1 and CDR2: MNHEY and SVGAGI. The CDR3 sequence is CATNRGRSGELFF. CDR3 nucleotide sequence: TGTGCCACAAACAGGGGGCGGAGCGGGGAGCTGTTTTTT.

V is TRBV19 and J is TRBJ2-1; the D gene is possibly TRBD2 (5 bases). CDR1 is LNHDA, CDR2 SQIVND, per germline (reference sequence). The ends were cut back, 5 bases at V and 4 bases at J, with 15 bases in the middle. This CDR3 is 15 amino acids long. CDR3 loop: CASSPSSVSYNEQFF. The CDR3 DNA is TGTGCCAGTAGTCCAAGTAGCGTTTCGTACAATGAGCAGTTCTTC.

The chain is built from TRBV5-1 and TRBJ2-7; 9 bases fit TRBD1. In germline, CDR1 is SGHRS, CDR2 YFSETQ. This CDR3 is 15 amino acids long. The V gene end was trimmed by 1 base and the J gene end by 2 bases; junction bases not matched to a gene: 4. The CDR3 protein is CASSLLTGGPYEQYF. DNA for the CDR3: TGCGCCAGCAGCTTGTTAACAGGGGGCCCCTACGAGCAGTACTTC.

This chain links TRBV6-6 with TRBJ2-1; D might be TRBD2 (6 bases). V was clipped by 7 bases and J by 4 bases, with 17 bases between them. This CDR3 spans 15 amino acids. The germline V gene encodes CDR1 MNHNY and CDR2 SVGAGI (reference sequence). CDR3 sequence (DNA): TGTGCCAGCACCCCACAAGCGGGCCCTTACAATGAGCAGTTCTTC. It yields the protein CASTPQAGPYNEQFF.

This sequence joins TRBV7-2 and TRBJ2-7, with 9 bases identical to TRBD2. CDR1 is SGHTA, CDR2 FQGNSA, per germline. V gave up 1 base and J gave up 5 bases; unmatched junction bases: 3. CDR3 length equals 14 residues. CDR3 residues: CASSLGASGNEQYF. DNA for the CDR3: TGTGCCAGCAGCTTAGGGGCTAGCGGGAACGAGCAGTACTTC.

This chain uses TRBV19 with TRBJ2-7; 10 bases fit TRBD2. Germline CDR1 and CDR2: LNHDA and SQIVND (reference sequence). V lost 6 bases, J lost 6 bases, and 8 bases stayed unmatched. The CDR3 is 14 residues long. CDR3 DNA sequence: TGTGCCAGTAGAGCTAGCGGGAGTTTGGGCGAGCAGTACTTC. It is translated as CASRASGSLGEQYF.

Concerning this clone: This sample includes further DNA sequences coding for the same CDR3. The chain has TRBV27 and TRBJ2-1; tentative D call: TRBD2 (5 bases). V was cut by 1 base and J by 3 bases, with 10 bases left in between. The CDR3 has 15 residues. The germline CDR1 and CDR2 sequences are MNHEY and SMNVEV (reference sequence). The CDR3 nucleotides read TGTGCCAGCAGTTTATTGGCGGGCTACTACAATGAGCAGTTCTTC. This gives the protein CASSLLAGYYNEQFF.

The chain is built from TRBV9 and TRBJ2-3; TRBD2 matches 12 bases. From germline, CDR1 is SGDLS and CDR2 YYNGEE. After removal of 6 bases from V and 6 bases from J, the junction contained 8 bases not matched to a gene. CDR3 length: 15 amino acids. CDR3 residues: CASTLAGGTGDTQYF. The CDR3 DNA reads TGTGCCAGCACCCTAGCGGGAGGGACTGGGGATACGCAGTATTTT.

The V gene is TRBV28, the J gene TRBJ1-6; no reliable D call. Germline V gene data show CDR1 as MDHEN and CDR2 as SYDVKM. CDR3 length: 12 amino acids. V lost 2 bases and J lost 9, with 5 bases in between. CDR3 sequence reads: CASSLRGSPLHF. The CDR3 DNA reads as TGTGCCAGCAGTTTACGAGGTTCACCCCTCCACTTT.

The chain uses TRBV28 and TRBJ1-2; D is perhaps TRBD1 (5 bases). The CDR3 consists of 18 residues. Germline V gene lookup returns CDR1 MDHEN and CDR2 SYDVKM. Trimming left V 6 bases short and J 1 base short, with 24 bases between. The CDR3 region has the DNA TGTGCCAGCAGGGGACTCTTGGGTAGGACTATTATTAACTATGGCTACACCTTC. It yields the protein CASRGLLGRTIINYGYTF.

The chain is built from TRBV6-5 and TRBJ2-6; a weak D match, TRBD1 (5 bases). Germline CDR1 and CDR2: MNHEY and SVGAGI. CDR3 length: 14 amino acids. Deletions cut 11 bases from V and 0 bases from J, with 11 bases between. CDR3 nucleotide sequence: TGTGCCCTTGGGGCCTTCTCTGGGGCCAACGTCCTGACTTTC. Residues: CALGAFSGANVLTF.

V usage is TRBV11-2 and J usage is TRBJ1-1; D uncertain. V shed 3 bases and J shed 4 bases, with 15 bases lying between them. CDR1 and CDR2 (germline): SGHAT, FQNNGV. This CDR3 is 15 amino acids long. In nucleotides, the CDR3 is TGTGCCAGCAGCTTCACCAGGATGGGTTCCACTGAAGCTTTCTTT. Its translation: CASSFTRMGSTEAFF.

The CDR3, as DNA: TGTGCCACCGGGATGGGAGAGACCCAGTACTTC. Translating gives CATGMGETQYF. V is TRBV10-3 and J is TRBJ2-5; D is possibly TRBD2 (5 bases). The V end was cut by 10 bases, the J end by 4 bases, with 10 bases between. The CDR3 consists of 11 residues. The V gene's germline CDR1 is ENHRY and CDR2 SYGVKD.

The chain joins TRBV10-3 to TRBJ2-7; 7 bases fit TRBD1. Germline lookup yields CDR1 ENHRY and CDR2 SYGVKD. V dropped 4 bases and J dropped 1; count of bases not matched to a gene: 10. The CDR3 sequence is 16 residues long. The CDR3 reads CAISVSTGTASYEQYF. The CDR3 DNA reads TGTGCCATCAGTGTATCCACCGGGACAGCTTCCTACGAGCAGTACTTC.

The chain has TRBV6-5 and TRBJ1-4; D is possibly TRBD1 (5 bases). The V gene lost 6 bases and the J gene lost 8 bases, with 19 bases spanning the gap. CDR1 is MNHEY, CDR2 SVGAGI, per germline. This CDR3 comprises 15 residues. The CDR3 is CASSFSGGVREKLFF. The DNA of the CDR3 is TGTGCCAGCAGCTTTAGTGGAGGGGTTAGAGAAAAACTGTTTTTT.

The CDR3 sequence: CASSQGGVSDLNQPQHF. The DNA of the CDR3 is TGTGCCAGCAGTCAAGGGGGAGTTTCGGACTTAAATCAGCCCCAGCATTTT. The chain carries TRBV28 and TRBJ1-5; tentatively, D is TRBD1 (6 bases). V lost 5 bases and J lost 4, with 21 bases in between. Germline V gene data show CDR1 as MDHEN and CDR2 as SYDVKM. The CDR3 consists of 17 residues.

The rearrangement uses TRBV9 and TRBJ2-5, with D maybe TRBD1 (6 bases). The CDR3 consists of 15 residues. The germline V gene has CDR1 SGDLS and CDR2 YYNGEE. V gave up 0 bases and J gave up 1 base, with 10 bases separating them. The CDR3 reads CASSVVGTIQETQYF. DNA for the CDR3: TGTGCCAGCAGCGTAGTGGGGACAATCCAAGAGACCCAGTACTTC.

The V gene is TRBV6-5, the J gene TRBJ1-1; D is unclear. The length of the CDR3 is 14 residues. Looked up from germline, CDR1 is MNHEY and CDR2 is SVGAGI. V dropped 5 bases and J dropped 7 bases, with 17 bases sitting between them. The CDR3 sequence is CASSLNVGVLEAFF. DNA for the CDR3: TGTGCCAGCAGTCTCAACGTGGGAGTACTTGAAGCTTTCTTT.

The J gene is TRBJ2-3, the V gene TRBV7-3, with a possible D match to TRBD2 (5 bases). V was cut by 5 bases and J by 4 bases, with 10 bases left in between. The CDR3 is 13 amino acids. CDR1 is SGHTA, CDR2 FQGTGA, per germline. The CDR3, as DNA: TGTGCCAGCAGCCCCACTAGTCCAGATACGCAGTATTTT. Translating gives CASSPTSPDTQYF.

CDR3 DNA sequence: TGTGCCAGCAGCCAAGACAGGGGGCCGTCCTACGAGCAGTACTTC. Residues: CASSQDRGPSYEQYF. The V and J genes are TRBV4-2 and TRBJ2-7; 8 positions agree with TRBD1. The CDR3 runs 15 residues. CDR1 is LGHNA, CDR2 YNFKEQ, per germline. Trimming at V came to 0 bases and at J to 1 base, leaving 2 bases not matched to a gene.

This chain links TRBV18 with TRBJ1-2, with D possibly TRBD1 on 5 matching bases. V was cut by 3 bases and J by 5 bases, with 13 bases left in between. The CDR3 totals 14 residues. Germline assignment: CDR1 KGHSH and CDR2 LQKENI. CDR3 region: CASSPEDKSYGYTF. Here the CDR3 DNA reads TGTGCCAGCTCACCCGAGGACAAGTCATATGGCTACACCTTC. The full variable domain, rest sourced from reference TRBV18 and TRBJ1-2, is NAGVMQNPRHLVRRRGQEARLRCSPMKGHSHVYWYRQLPEEGLKFMVYLQKENIIDESGMPKERFSAEFPKEGPSILRIQQVVRGDSAAYFCASSPEDKSYGYTFGSGTRLTVV.

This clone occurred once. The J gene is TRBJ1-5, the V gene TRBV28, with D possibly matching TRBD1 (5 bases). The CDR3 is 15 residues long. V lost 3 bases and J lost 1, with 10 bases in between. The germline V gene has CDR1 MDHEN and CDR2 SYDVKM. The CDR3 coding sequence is TGTGCCAGCAGTTTGGGGGGGGGAAGCAATCAGCCCCAGCATTTT. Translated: CASSLGGGSNQPQHF.

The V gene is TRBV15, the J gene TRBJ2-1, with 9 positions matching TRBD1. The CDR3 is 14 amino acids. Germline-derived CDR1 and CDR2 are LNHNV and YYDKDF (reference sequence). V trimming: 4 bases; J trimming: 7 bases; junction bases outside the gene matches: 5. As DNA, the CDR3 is TGTGCCACCAGCAAGCGACAGGGGGGGAATGAGCAGTTCTTC. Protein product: CATSKRQGGNEQFF.

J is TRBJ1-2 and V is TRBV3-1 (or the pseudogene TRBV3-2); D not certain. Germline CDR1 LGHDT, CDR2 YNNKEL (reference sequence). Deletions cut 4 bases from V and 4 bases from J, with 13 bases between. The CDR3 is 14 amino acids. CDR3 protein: CASSPTGLGYGYTF. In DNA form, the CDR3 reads TGTGCCAGCAGCCCCACGGGGTTAGGCTATGGCTACACCTTC.

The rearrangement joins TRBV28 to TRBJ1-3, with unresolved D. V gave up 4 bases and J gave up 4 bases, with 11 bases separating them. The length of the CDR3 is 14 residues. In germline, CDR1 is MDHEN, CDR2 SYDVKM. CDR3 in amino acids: CASSSPPGGNTIYF. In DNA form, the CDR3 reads TGTGCCAGCAGTTCCCCCCCGGGGGGAAACACCATATATTTT. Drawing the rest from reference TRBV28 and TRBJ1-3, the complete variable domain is DVKVTQSSRYLVKRTGEKVFLECVQDMDHENMFWYRQDPGLGLRLIYFSYDVKMKEKGDIPEGYSVSREKKERFSLILESASTNQTSMYLCASSSPPGGNTIYFGEGSWLTVV.